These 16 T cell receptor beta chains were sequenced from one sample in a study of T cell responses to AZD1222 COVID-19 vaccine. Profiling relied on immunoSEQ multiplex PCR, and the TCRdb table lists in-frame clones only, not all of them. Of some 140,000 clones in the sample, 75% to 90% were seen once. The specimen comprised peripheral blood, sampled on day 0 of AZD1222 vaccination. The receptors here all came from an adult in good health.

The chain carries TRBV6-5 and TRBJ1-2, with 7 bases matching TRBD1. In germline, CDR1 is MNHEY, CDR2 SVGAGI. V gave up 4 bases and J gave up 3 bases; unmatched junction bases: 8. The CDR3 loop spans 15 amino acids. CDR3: CASSFYHRGDYGYTF. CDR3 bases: TGTGCCAGCAGTTTTTATCACAGGGGCGACTATGGCTACACCTTC.

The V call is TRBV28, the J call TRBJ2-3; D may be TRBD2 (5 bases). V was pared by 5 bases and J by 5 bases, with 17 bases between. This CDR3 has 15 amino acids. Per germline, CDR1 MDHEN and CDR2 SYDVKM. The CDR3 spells CASSPTSPSGDTQYF. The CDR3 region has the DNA TGTGCCAGCAGTCCTACCAGCCCAAGCGGAGATACGCAGTATTTT. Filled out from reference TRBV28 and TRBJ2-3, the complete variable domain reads DVKVTQSSRYLVKRTGEKVFLECVQDMDHENMFWYRQDPGLGLRLIYFSYDVKMKEKGDIPEGYSVSREKKERFSLILESASTNQTSMYLCASSPTSPSGDTQYFGPGTRLTVL.

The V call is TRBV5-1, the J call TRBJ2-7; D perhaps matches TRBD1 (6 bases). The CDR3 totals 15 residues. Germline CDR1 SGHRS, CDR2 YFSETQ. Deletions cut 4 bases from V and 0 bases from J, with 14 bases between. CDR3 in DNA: TGCGCCAGCAGCATAGACAGGATGAGCTCCTACGAGCAGTACTTC. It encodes CASSIDRMSSYEQYF.

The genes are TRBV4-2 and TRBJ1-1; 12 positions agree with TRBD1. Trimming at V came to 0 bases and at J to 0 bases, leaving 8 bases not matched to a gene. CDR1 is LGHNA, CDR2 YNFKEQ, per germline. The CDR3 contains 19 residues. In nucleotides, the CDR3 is TGTGCCAGCAGCCAAGAGGGGACAGGGGGCCTTAACATGAACACTGAAGCTTTCTTT. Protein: CASSQEGTGGLNMNTEAFF.

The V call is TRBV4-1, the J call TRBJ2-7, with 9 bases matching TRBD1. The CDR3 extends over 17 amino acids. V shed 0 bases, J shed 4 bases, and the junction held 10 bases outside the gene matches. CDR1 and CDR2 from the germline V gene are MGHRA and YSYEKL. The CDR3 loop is CASSQDGTGSILYEQYF. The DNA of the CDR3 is TGCGCCAGCAGCCAAGATGGGACAGGGTCGATCCTATACGAGCAGTACTTC.

This CDR3 is CASRTGGWAGELFF. Written as DNA, the CDR3 is TGTGCCAGTCGGACAGGCGGTTGGGCCGGGGAGCTGTTTTTT. The chain joins TRBV2 to TRBJ2-2; 7 positions match TRBD1. Germline V lookup: CDR1 SNHLY, CDR2 FYNNEI. V lost 9 bases and J lost 6; bases outside the gene matches: 10. CDR3 length: 14 amino acids.

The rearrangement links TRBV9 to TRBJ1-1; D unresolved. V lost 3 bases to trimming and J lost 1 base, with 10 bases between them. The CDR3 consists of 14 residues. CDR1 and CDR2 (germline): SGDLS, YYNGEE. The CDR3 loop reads CASSAHGWNTEAFF. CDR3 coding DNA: TGTGCCAGCAGCGCCCATGGCTGGAACACTGAAGCTTTCTTT.

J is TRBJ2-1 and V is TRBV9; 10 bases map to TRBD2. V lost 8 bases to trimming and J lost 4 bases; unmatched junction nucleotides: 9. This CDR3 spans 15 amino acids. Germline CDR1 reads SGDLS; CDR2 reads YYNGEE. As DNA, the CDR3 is TGTGCCAGTGGAGGGGCTAGCGGGGGATACAATGAGCAGTTCTTC. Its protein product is CASGGASGGYNEQFF.

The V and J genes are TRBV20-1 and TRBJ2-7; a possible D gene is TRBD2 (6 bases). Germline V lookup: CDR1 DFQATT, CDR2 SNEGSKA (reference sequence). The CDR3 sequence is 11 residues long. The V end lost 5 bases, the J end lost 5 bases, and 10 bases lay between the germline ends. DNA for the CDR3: TGCAGTGCTGGGGGGACGAACGAGCAGTACTTC. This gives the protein CSAGGTNEQYF.

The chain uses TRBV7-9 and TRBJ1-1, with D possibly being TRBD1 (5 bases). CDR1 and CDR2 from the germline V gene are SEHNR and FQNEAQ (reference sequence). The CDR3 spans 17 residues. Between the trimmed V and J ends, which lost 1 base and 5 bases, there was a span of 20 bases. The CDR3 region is CASSLGGFGGGQTEAFF. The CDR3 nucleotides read TGTGCCAGCAGCTTAGGTGGGTTTGGGGGAGGGCAGACTGAAGCTTTCTTT.

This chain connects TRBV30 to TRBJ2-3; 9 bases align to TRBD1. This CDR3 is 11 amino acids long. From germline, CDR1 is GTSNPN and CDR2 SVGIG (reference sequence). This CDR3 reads CAVPGQGTQYF. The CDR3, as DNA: TGTGCAGTGCCGGGACAGGGAACGCAGTATTTT.

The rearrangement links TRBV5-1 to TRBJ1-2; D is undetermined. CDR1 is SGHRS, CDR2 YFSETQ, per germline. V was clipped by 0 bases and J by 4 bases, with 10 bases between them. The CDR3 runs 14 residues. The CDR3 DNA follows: TGCGCCAGCAGCTTGGCGACGGCGGGCTATGGCTACACCTTC. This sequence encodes CASSLATAGYGYTF.

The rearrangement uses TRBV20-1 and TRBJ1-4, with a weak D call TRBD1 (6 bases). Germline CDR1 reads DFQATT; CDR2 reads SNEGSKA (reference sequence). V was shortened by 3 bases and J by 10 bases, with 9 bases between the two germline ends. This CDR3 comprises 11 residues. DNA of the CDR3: TGCAGTGCTAGGGAGGACAGAAAACTGTTTTTT. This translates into CSAREDRKLFF.

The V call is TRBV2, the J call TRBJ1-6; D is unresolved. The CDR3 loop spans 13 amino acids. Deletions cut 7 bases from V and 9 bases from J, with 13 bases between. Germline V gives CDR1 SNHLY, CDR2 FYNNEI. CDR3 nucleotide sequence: TGTGCCAGCAATCGTAGGGATCGTTCACCCCTCCACTTT. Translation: CASNRRDRSPLHF.

CDR3 in amino acids: CASSLYPRQNTEAFF. Written as DNA, the CDR3 is TGTGCCAGCAGCCTCTACCCCAGACAGAACACTGAAGCTTTCTTT. V gene TRBV27 combines with J gene TRBJ1-1; the D is unclear. The CDR3 loop spans 15 amino acids. V lost 6 bases and J lost 1, with 15 bases in between. Germline loops: CDR1 MNHEY, CDR2 SMNVEV (reference sequence).

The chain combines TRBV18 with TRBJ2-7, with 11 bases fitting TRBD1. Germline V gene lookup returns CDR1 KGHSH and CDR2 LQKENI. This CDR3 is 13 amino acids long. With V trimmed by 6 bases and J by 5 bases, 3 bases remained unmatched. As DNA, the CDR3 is TGTGCCAGCTCTCGGGACAGGGGGGACGAGCAGTACTTC. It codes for CASSRDRGDEQYF.